This TCR beta chain was found in a study of vaccination and CD4 T cells after COVID-19. Noted treatment: roughly 11-day PBMC culture with coronavirus spike peptide pools or control peptides (ViraFEST assay). TCRs were sequenced by ViraFEST after antigen-specific T cells had been expanded with peptide pools. The table lists this clonotype with a count of one. Antigen: not known. V shed 6 bases and J shed 6 bases, with 13 bases lying between them. This CDR3 contains 13 residues. Once obtained from cultured CD4+ T cells, the DNA was sequenced using the Oncomine TCR Beta short-read assay. Cultured CD4+ T cells were the source of extracted genomic DNA. In TCRdb, the PCR reads were re-called with MiXCR into one record per CDR3 protein. The sample has 20,000 to 25,000 distinct CDR3 sequences; around 63% are singletons.

This sequence joins TRBV12-3 or TRBV12-4 and TRBJ2-3; D not certain. The sequence was collected from a human donor who had recovered from COVID-19. The sample taken for sequencing was CD4+ T cells from blood, cultured in vitro. The CDR3 nucleotides are TGTGCCAGCAGGCCCGGCTCGTTCGATACGCAGTATTTT. Amino acid sequence: CASRPGSFDTQYF.